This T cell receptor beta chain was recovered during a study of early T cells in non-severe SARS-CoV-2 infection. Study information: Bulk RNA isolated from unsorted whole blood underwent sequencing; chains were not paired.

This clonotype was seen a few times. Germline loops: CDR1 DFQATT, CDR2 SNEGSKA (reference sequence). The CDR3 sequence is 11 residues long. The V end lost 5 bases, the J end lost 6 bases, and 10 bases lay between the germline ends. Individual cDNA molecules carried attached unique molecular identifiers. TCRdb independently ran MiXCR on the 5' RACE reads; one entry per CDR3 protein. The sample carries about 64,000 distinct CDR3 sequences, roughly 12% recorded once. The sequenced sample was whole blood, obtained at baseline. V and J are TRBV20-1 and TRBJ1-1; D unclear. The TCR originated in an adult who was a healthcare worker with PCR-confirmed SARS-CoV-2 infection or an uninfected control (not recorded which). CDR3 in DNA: TGCAGTGCTCAACGTCTCCCTGAAGCTTTCTTT. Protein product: CSAQRLPEAFF.